This section outlines one T cell receptor beta chain sequence together with its context. Some clones are missing from TCRdb's copy, which holds only in-frame ones; the method was immunoSEQ multiplex PCR. The sample contains fewer than 90,000 clones, about 74% of which appear only once. Germline assignment: CDR1 MNHEY and CDR2 SMNVEV (reference sequence). V was pared by 5 bases and J by 5 bases, with 22 bases between. The CDR3 extends over 16 amino acids. This sample stems from a study of blood T cell repertoires in COVID-19. This clonotype originated in a human donor in a cohort sampled during active COVID-19. J is TRBJ2-7 and V is TRBV27, with D possibly TRBD1 on 6 matching bases. What was sequenced was peripheral blood. The CDR3, as DNA: TGTGCCAGCAGTCCAACCCCGGGGCAGGGGTACCACGAGCAGTACTTC. Translated: CASSPTPGQGYHEQYF.